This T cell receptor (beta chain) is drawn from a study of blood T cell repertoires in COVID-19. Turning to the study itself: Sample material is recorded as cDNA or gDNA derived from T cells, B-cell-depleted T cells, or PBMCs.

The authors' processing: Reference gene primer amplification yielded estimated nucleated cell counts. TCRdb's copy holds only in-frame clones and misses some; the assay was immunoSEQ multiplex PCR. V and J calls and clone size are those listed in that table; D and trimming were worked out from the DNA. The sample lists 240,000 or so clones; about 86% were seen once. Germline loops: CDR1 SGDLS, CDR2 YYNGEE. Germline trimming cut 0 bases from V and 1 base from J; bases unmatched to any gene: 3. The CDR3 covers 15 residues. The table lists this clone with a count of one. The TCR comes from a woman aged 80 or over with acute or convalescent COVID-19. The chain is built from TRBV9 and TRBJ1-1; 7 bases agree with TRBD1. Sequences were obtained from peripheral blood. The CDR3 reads CASSVDPGGNTEAFF. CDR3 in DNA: TGTGCCAGCAGCGTAGACCCAGGGGGGAACACTGAAGCTTTCTTT.